A single sample is the source of the 19 T cell receptor beta chains below, sequenced in a study of OX40 agonist ivuxolimab in advanced cancers. Using immunoSEQ multiplex PCR, the repertoire was profiled, and TCRdb retains in-frame clones only, with some absent. Of approximately 69,000 clones listed, 80% to 85% are singletons. Material: CD4+ or CD8+ T cells sorted from blood, obtained in a trial of the OX40 agonist ivuxolimab. Receptors were obtained from an adult with an advanced solid tumor such as melanoma, head and neck, liver or kidney cancer.

The genes are TRBV11-1 and TRBJ1-1; D gene uncertain. The CDR3 loop spans 13 amino acids. CDR1 and CDR2 (germline): SGHAT, FQDESV (reference sequence). V shed 3 bases and J shed 5 bases, with 10 bases lying between them. As DNA, the CDR3 is TGTGCCAGCAGCTTTAATGGGGAGACTGAAGCTTTCTTT. Translating gives CASSFNGETEAFF.

The chain carries TRBV5-1 and TRBJ2-3; possibly TRBD1 or TRBD2 for D (6 bases each). V dropped 1 base and J dropped 5 bases, with 17 bases sitting between them. Germline loops: CDR1 SGHRS, CDR2 YFSETQ. The CDR3 sequence is 16 residues long. The CDR3: CASSLLFTGAGDTQYF. DNA for the CDR3: TGCGCCAGCAGCTTGCTTTTTACGGGGGCAGGAGATACGCAGTATTTT.

The chain couples TRBV5-4 to TRBJ2-3; 14 nucleotides line up with TRBD2. The CDR3 length is 17 residues. Germline values: CDR1 SGHNT, CDR2 YYREEE (reference sequence). With V trimmed by 4 bases and J by 7 bases, 11 bases remained unmatched. CDR3: CASSGTSGGPHPHTQYF. Written as DNA, the CDR3 is TGTGCCAGCAGCGGGACTAGCGGGGGCCCTCACCCGCATACGCAGTATTTT.

V gene TRBV18 combines with J gene TRBJ2-1; D is perhaps TRBD2 (8 bases). Trimming left V 5 bases short and J 5 bases short, with 19 bases between. The CDR3 covers 16 residues. Germline V gives CDR1 KGHSH, CDR2 LQKENI. CDR3 coding DNA: TGTGCCAGCTCAGGCCCCGGGACTAGGGGGCACAATGAGCAGTTCTTC. Protein sequence: CASSGPGTRGHNEQFF.

The CDR3 spells CASSVNRGFYGYTF. CDR3 sequence (DNA): TGTGCCAGCAGCGTAAACAGGGGTTTCTATGGCTACACCTTC. The chain recombines TRBV5-4 with TRBJ1-2; 7 bases map to TRBD1. V was clipped by 4 bases and J by 4 bases; unmatched bases: 7. Germline V lookup: CDR1 SGHNT, CDR2 YYREEE (reference sequence). This CDR3 has 14 residues.

The J gene is TRBJ1-2, the V gene TRBV7-8; D gene uncertain. The V end was cut by 1 base, the J end by 8 bases, with 14 bases between. The CDR3 runs 14 residues. The V gene's germline CDR1 is SGHVS and CDR2 FQNEAQ. This chain's CDR3 is CASSLDSKGLGYTF. CDR3 DNA: TGTGCCAGCAGCTTAGACTCGAAGGGATTAGGCTACACCTTC.

This clone was seen a few times. The V call is TRBV7-9, the J call TRBJ2-7, with 10 bases lining up with TRBD1. The CDR3 runs 15 residues. Per germline, CDR1 SEHNR and CDR2 FQNEAQ (reference sequence). V lost 5 bases to trimming and J lost 1 base; unmatched junction nucleotides: 5. CDR3 protein: CASSPGTGVSYEQYF. Written as DNA, the CDR3 is TGTGCCAGCAGCCCAGGGACAGGGGTGTCCTACGAGCAGTACTTC.

V gene TRBV15 combines with J gene TRBJ1-4; TRBD1 matches at 7 bases. Germline loops: CDR1 LNHNV, CDR2 YYDKDF (reference sequence). The trim removed 0 bases at V and 3 bases at J, leaving 7 bases unmatched. CDR3 length equals 17 residues. CDR3 loop: CATSRDSHQGANEKLFF. CDR3 coding DNA: TGTGCCACCAGCAGAGATTCTCACCAGGGGGCTAATGAAAAACTGTTTTTT.

There are a few counts of this clone. The V call is TRBV9, the J call TRBJ2-7; 9 bases line up with TRBD1. The CDR3 has 13 amino acids. V gave up 3 bases and J gave up 4 bases; unmatched junction bases: 2. Per the germline V gene, CDR1 is SGDLS and CDR2 is YYNGEE. CDR3 protein: CASSADRGYEQYF. CDR3 coding DNA: TGTGCCAGCAGCGCCGACAGGGGGTACGAGCAGTACTTC.

This chain uses TRBV5-1 with TRBJ2-3; 14 bases agree with TRBD2. The CDR3 spans 17 residues. V gave up 3 bases and J gave up 1 base; unmatched junction bases: 4. CDR1 is SGHRS and CDR2 is YFSETQ in the germline V gene. The CDR3 nucleotides are TGCGCCAGCAGCTCCGGGGGACTAGCGGGAGGCACAGATACGCAGTATTTT. Residues: CASSSGGLAGGTDTQYF.

A remark on this clone: Other nucleotide sequences from this sample produce the same CDR3. The V gene is TRBV7-9, the J gene TRBJ2-1; D is possibly TRBD1 or TRBD2 (6 bases each). The CDR3 loop spans 14 amino acids. Germline V lookup: CDR1 SEHNR, CDR2 FQNEAQ (reference sequence). Trimming took off 2 bases at V and 4 bases at J, with 9 bases between the two ends. The CDR3 region has the DNA TGTGCCAGCAGCTTAAGGGGGAGGTACAATGAGCAGTTCTTC. Translating gives CASSLRGRYNEQFF.

V gene TRBV5-1 combines with J gene TRBJ2-1; 14 nucleotides agree with TRBD2. V shed 3 bases and J 5 bases; nucleotides not matched to a gene: 1. CDR3 size: 15 residues. In germline, CDR1 is SGHRS, CDR2 YFSETQ. This CDR3 reads CASSWGLAGDNEQFF. The CDR3 DNA sequence: TGCGCCAGCAGCTGGGGACTAGCGGGGGACAATGAGCAGTTCTTC.

The chain carries TRBV29-1 and TRBJ2-7; D is unresolved. Trimming left V 1 base short and J 3 bases short, with 13 bases between. The CDR3 loop spans 14 amino acids. Germline CDR1 reads SQVTM; CDR2 reads ANQGSEA. CDR3 nucleotides: TGCAGCGTTGAAGTCGGGCGGCAGAGCTACGAGCAGTACTTC. As protein: CSVEVGRQSYEQYF.

The V call is TRBV27, the J call TRBJ2-7; tentative D call: TRBD2 (6 bases). CDR1 is MNHEY and CDR2 is SMNVEV in the germline V gene (reference sequence). CDR3 length equals 14 residues. With 5 bases removed from V and 3 bases from J, the gap between germline ends came to 14 bases. The CDR3 reads CASSPGTGDYEQYF. DNA for the CDR3: TGTGCCAGCAGTCCCGGGACTGGGGACTACGAGCAGTACTTC.

J is TRBJ2-1 and V is TRBV29-1; 9 positions agree with TRBD2. Germline V gives CDR1 SQVTM, CDR2 ANQGSEA. The CDR3 has 16 amino acids. Losses at the gene ends were 6 bases for V and 5 bases for J; bases not matched to a gene: 14. In nucleotides, the CDR3 is TGCAGCGTCTCTAGGGTAGGCCTAGCGGGAAACAATGAGCAGTTCTTC. It translates to CSVSRVGLAGNNEQFF.

This clone has only one observation. The V gene is TRBV6-6, the J gene TRBJ1-4, with 7 bases matching TRBD1. This CDR3 contains 14 residues. Germline V gene lookup returns CDR1 MNHNY and CDR2 SVGAGI (reference sequence). V shed 6 bases, J shed 4 bases, and the junction held 5 bases outside the gene matches. DNA for the CDR3: TGTGCCAGCAGGTGGGGACAGCTTAATGAAAAACTGTTTTTT. Amino acid sequence: CASRWGQLNEKLFF.

This clone was observed a single time. The V and J genes are TRBV12-5 and TRBJ2-7; D is undetermined. This CDR3 comprises 13 residues. The germline CDR1 and CDR2 sequences are LGHNT and FRNRAP. V dropped 1 base and J dropped 1 base, with 5 bases sitting between them. The CDR3 region is CASGLEGSYEQYF. The CDR3 nucleotides are TGTGCTAGTGGTTTGGAAGGTTCCTACGAGCAGTACTTC.

The chain links TRBV29-1 to TRBJ1-1, with D possibly being TRBD1 (5 bases). V lost 5 bases, J lost 2 bases, and 12 bases lay in between. Germline lookup yields CDR1 SQVTM and CDR2 ANQGSEA. The CDR3 length is 13 residues. The CDR3 protein is CSVSTGRNTEAFF. The CDR3, as DNA: TGCAGCGTTTCCACAGGCAGAAACACTGAAGCTTTCTTT.

The genes are TRBV6-1 and TRBJ2-7; D call uncertain. Germline V gene lookup returns CDR1 MNHNS and CDR2 SASEGT. V was pared by 7 bases and J by 1 base, with 11 bases between. CDR3 length equals 13 residues. The CDR3 DNA is TGTGCCAGCACTGACACAGCATCCTACGAGCAGTACTTC. Translated, it gives CASTDTASYEQYF.